This entry is about one TCR beta chain. Germline and junction disagree at one end, which may indicate a read error. Germline DNA was also extracted, and blood RNA derived from unsorted whole blood. Before surgery, approximately 4.1 milliliters of EDTA blood were taken. The data belong to a study of tumor-infiltrating lymphocytes in primary liver carcinoma. As for the study in general: Those sampled were patients whose primary liver carcinoma was treated by surgical resection. Participating patients were men and women between 30 and 69 years old. Roughly 3.65 to 8 million productive TCRbeta reads were obtained per sample, with similar numbers across tissue types.

Starting from roughly 540 ng of total RNA, TCR beta cDNA was produced with a primer in the constant region. Libraries covering TCR beta were generated through three nested multiplex PCR rounds (using a slightly modified ARM-PCR). MiXCR, run by TCRdb on the multiplex PCR reads, gives a single entry per CDR3 protein. The data show about 200,000 distinct CDR3 sequences, with roughly 61% seen just once and approximately 6.5% held by the top ten. The sequenced sample consisted of peripheral blood. The receptor's source is a woman between 55 and 75 years old with primary liver carcinoma and hepatitis B virus infection.

Written as DNA, the CDR3 is TGTGCCACCAGTGAGAAGACCTACAATGAGCAGTTCTTC. Protein sequence: CATSEKTYNEQFF. This sequence joins TRBV25-1 and TRBJ2-1; no firm D call. CDR1 is MGHDK, CDR2 SYGVNS, per germline. The CDR3 extends over 13 amino acids.